The 8 T cell receptor beta chains below come from one sample, sequenced in a study of blood T cell repertoires in COVID-19. TCRdb keeps only in-frame clones here, not all; method: immunoSEQ multiplex PCR. The sample records approximately 170,000 clones, around four fifths being singletons. Material: peripheral blood. Source of these receptors: a woman older than 75 with COVID-19, enrolled during active disease.

CDR3 DNA sequence: TGTGCCAGCAGCGCGGAGAACACCGGGGAGCTGTTTTTT. Translated, it gives CASSAENTGELFF. The chain links TRBV2 to TRBJ2-2; D unclear. The CDR3 totals 13 residues. Germline V gene data show CDR1 as SNHLY and CDR2 as FYNNEI. V was shortened by 6 bases and J by 1 base, with 6 bases between the two germline ends.

The chain is built from TRBV5-4 and TRBJ2-5, with D possibly matching TRBD2 (6 bases). The V gene lost 4 bases and the J gene lost 1 base, with 11 bases spanning the gap. The CDR3 is 14 amino acids. Germline loops: CDR1 SGHNT, CDR2 YYREEE (reference sequence). This CDR3 reads CASSPTTSQETQYF. CDR3 DNA sequence: TGTGCCAGCAGCCCGACGACTAGCCAAGAGACCCAGTACTTC.

CDR3 amino acids: CASSVGRTGNTGELFF. CDR3 DNA sequence: TGTGCCAGCAGCGTAGGGAGGACAGGGAACACCGGGGAGCTGTTTTTT. The V call is TRBV9, the J call TRBJ2-2; TRBD1 matches at 7 bases. This CDR3 contains 16 residues. CDR1 is SGDLS, CDR2 YYNGEE, per germline. The trim removed 0 bases at V and 1 base at J, leaving 3 bases unmatched.

The chain links TRBV7-9 to TRBJ2-1, with D possibly matching TRBD2 (6 bases). Germline V CDR1 and CDR2: SEHNR, FQNEAQ (reference sequence). This CDR3 comprises 14 residues. V shed 7 bases and J shed 1 base, with 11 bases lying between them. CDR3 nucleotide sequence: TGTGCCAGCATCACCGGGGGATCCTACAATGAGCAGTTCTTC. It specifies CASITGGSYNEQFF.

V and J are TRBV21-1 and TRBJ1-2; the DNA was not used to check the table's D call, TRBD1. TRBV21-1 is classified as a pseudogene. This CDR3 is built from 18 residues. CDR3 residues: CATRVWVIGQHLNYGYTF. The CDR3 DNA reads TGTGCCACACGAGTTTGGGTTATCGGACAACATCTTAACTATGGCTACACCTTC.

CDR3 nucleotides: TGCGCCAGCAGTGAGCCATCGGGGGGAACAGATACGCAGTATTTT. It specifies CASSEPSGGTDTQYF. V usage is TRBV10-2 and J usage is TRBJ2-3; TRBD2 matches at 7 bases. The CDR3 contains 15 residues. Trimming cost V 2 bases and J 3 bases; bases outside gene matches: 5. CDR1 is WSHSY and CDR2 is SAAADI in the germline V gene.

This chain connects TRBV10-3 to TRBJ2-7, with TRBD1 matching 10 bases. CDR1 is ENHRY and CDR2 is SYGVKD in the germline V gene. The CDR3 runs 13 residues. The J segment lost 5 bases and the V segment lost 2 bases, leaving 0 bases of the junction unmatched. CDR3 nucleotides: TGTGCCATCAGTGAGGGACAGGGGGACGAGCAGTACTTC. Amino acids: CAISEGQGDEQYF.

This clone was seen more than once but under ten times. The chain uses TRBV28 and TRBJ2-1; weak D call: TRBD2 (6 bases). This CDR3 has 15 amino acids. V lost 6 bases and J lost 8, with 20 bases in between. CDR1 and CDR2 (germline): MDHEN, SYDVKM. CDR3 loop: CASSGRREKVDEQFF. The CDR3 bases are TGTGCCAGCAGCGGAAGACGGGAGAAGGTTGATGAGCAGTTCTTC.